This entry lists 31 T cell receptor beta chains sequenced from one sample in a study of control samples from healthy donors and cancer patients. Clones were sequenced by immunoSEQ multiplex PCR, and TCRdb holds only the in-frame ones, with some missing. The profile covers about 220,000 clones, with just under 95% appearing a single time and roughly 1.6% taken by the ten largest. Sequencing was done on a sample of blood. The origin of the receptors is a man in his fifties in good health.

The chain recombines TRBV4-1 with TRBJ2-1, with 9 nucleotides matching TRBD1. Unmatched junction bases numbered 7, after V lost 4 bases and J lost 6 bases. The CDR3 totals 15 residues. The germline CDR1 and CDR2 sequences are MGHRA and YSYEKL. CDR3 amino acids: CASSPRQGVFNEQFF. The CDR3 DNA sequence: TGCGCCAGCAGCCCGAGACAGGGGGTTTTCAATGAGCAGTTCTTC.

This clone was recorded once. The chain employs TRBV29-1 and TRBJ1-3; TRBD1 matches 9 bases. Germline V gene sequence: CDR1 SQVTM, CDR2 ANQGSEA. V gave up 5 bases and J gave up 7 bases; unmatched junction bases: 6. The CDR3 sequence is 13 residues long. CDR3 nucleotides: TGCAGCGTTTCGGGACAGGGTCTGAACACCATATATTTT. It translates to CSVSGQGLNTIYF.

This chain uses TRBV28 with TRBJ2-7; D is uncertain. V gave up 5 bases and J gave up 1 base, with 9 bases separating them. The CDR3 runs 13 residues. Germline lookup yields CDR1 MDHEN and CDR2 SYDVKM. As DNA, the CDR3 is TGTGCCAGCAGTCGACTGCAATCCTACGAGCAGTACGTC. Translation gives CASSRLQSYEQYV.

CDR3 in DNA: TGTGCCAGCAGGTTACAGGGGTCAACTGGAAACACCATATATTTT. This codes for CASRLQGSTGNTIYF. This chain connects TRBV7-2 to TRBJ1-3, with TRBD1 identical over 7 bases. This CDR3 comprises 15 residues. The V and J ends lost 6 bases and 2 bases, in that order; junction bases with no gene match: 7. In germline, CDR1 is SGHTA, CDR2 FQGNSA.

This clone was found once. The chain carries TRBV2 and TRBJ2-2; 9 positions match TRBD1. Germline V gene data show CDR1 as SNHLY and CDR2 as FYNNEI. V dropped 6 bases and J dropped 1; count of bases not matched to a gene: 3. The CDR3 covers 15 residues. The chain's CDR3 is CASRGTGWNTGELFF. CDR3 DNA sequence: TGTGCCAGCAGGGGGACAGGGTGGAACACCGGGGAGCTGTTTTTT.

The chain uses TRBV6-1 and TRBJ1-3; D gene uncertain. This CDR3 region has 15 residues. Germline V CDR1 and CDR2: MNHNS, SASEGT. The ends were cut back, 2 bases at V and 0 bases at J, with 8 bases in the middle. CDR3 amino acids: CASSERFFSGNTIYF. In DNA, the CDR3 is TGTGCCAGCAGTGAAAGATTTTTCTCTGGAAACACCATATATTTT.

V and J are TRBV7-2 and TRBJ1-2; TRBD1 might be the D (6 bases). Trimming took off 7 bases at V and 8 bases at J, with 17 bases between the two ends. The CDR3 length is 13 residues. The germline CDR1 and CDR2 sequences are SGHTA and FQGNSA. This CDR3 is CASTLDRQFGYTF. CDR3 coding DNA: TGTGCCAGCACCCTCGACAGGCAATTCGGCTACACCTTC.

V gene TRBV19 combines with J gene TRBJ1-2; D possibly corresponds to TRBD1 (5 bases). With 4 bases removed from V and 2 bases from J, the gap between germline ends came to 14 bases. The CDR3 consists of 15 residues. Germline V gives CDR1 LNHDA, CDR2 SQIVND (reference sequence). CDR3 protein: CASSTKGRGNYGYTF. CDR3 nucleotides: TGTGCCAGTAGTACGAAGGGACGTGGAAACTATGGCTACACCTTC.

This chain connects TRBV28 to TRBJ2-6, with D uncertain. Germline CDR1 reads MDHEN; CDR2 reads SYDVKM. Trimming removed 3 bases from V and 2 bases from J, with 17 bases in between. This CDR3 has 18 amino acids. The chain's CDR3 is CASSFPGLGPTGANVLTF. The CDR3 nucleotides are TGTGCCAGCAGTTTCCCCGGGTTGGGTCCAACTGGGGCCAACGTCCTGACTTTC.

The V gene is TRBV19, the J gene TRBJ1-2, with D possibly matching TRBD1 (6 bases). The germline CDR1 and CDR2 sequences are LNHDA and SQIVND (reference sequence). The V end was cut by 5 bases, the J end by 5 bases, with 12 bases between. There are 13 residues in the CDR3. This CDR3 reads CASSAQGEYGYTF. The CDR3 DNA follows: TGTGCCAGTAGTGCACAGGGTGAATATGGCTACACCTTC. Drawing the rest from reference TRBV19 and TRBJ1-2, the complete variable domain is DGGITQSPKYLFRKEGQNVTLSCEQNLNHDAMYWYRQDPGQGLRLIYYSQIVNDFQKGDIAEGYSVSREKKESFPLTVTSAQKNPTAFYLCASSAQGEYGYTFGSGTRLTVV.

This chain connects TRBV7-2 to TRBJ2-3; 10 bases fit TRBD2. V gave up 3 bases and J gave up 5 bases; unmatched junction bases: 5. Germline CDR1 is SGHTA and CDR2 is FQGNSA. This CDR3 is 15 amino acids long. In DNA, the CDR3 is TGTGCCAGCAGCTTTAAAGCGGGGGGGTTAGATACGCAGTATTTT. Residues: CASSFKAGGLDTQYF. The whole variable domain, filled in from reference TRBV7-2 and TRBJ2-3, reads GAGVSQSPSNKVTEKGKDVELRCDPISGHTALYWYRQSLGQGLEFLIYFQGNSAPDKSGLPSDRFSAERTGGSVSTLTIQRTQQEDSAVYLCASSFKAGGLDTQYFGPGTRLTVL.

This sequence joins TRBV3-1 (or the pseudogene TRBV3-2) and TRBJ1-5; D call uncertain. CDR1 is LGHDT, CDR2 YNNKEL, per germline (reference sequence). This CDR3 contains 13 residues. Trimming stripped 0 bases from V and 7 bases from J, with 7 bases between. In DNA, the CDR3 is TGTGCCAGCAGCCAAGATAGTCAGCAGCCCCAGCATTTT. The encoded protein is CASSQDSQQPQHF.

The V gene is TRBV28, the J gene TRBJ1-2; D might be TRBD1 (6 bases). From germline, CDR1 is MDHEN and CDR2 SYDVKM. The length of the CDR3 is 17 residues. V shed 8 bases and J shed 3 bases, with 25 bases lying between them. CDR3: CASGALGGIGPYYGYTF. CDR3 coding DNA: TGTGCCAGCGGAGCTCTAGGGGGAATCGGGCCATACTATGGCTACACCTTC.

This clone was counted only a few times. Different DNA sequences within this sample yield the same CDR3. The V and J genes are TRBV3-1 (or the pseudogene TRBV3-2) and TRBJ1-5, with D unresolved. Germline V CDR1 and CDR2: LGHDT, YNNKEL (reference sequence). The CDR3 sequence is 13 residues long. The V and J ends lost 3 bases and 3 bases respectively, with 6 bases between them. CDR3 loop: CASSQDHNQPQHF. DNA for the CDR3: TGTGCCAGCAGCCAGGACCACAATCAGCCCCAGCATTTT.

The chain joins TRBV4-1 to TRBJ1-1, with 7 positions matching TRBD1. CDR1 and CDR2 (germline): MGHRA, YSYEKL. V lost 4 bases to trimming and J lost 4 bases; unmatched junction nucleotides: 9. The CDR3 covers 15 residues. The CDR3 coding sequence is TGCGCCAGCAGCCTGAATAGACAGGGAGGCACTGAAGCTTTCTTT. Translating it yields CASSLNRQGGTEAFF.

The chain couples TRBV7-2 to TRBJ2-7, with D maybe TRBD1 (6 bases). Germline V gene lookup returns CDR1 SGHTA and CDR2 FQGNSA. V gave up 1 base and J gave up 3 bases, with 10 bases separating them. The CDR3 runs to 14 residues. The CDR3 DNA reads TGTGCCAGCAGCTTAGGCAGGGGCGGCTACGAGCAGTACTTC. Translating gives CASSLGRGGYEQYF. The whole variable domain, filled in from reference TRBV7-2 and TRBJ2-7, reads GAGVSQSPSNKVTEKGKDVELRCDPISGHTALYWYRQSLGQGLEFLIYFQGNSAPDKSGLPSDRFSAERTGGSVSTLTIQRTQQEDSAVYLCASSLGRGGYEQYFGPGTRLTVT.

V gene TRBV23-1 combines with J gene TRBJ1-5; the match to TRBD1 covers 7 bases. TRBV23-1 is an ORF, and what it does is uncertain. The ends lost 6 bases at V and 0 bases at J; junction bases unmatched: 14. CDR3 length equals 18 residues. The CDR3: CASSPRGTDFYSNQPQHF. The CDR3 DNA sequence: TGCGCCAGCAGCCCTAGGGGGACAGATTTTTATAGCAATCAGCCCCAGCATTTT.

The chain is built from TRBV7-9 and TRBJ2-3; 13 positions match TRBD2. The V segment lost 5 bases and the J segment 8 bases; nucleotides outside the gene matches: 10. Germline CDR1 SEHNR, CDR2 FQNEAQ (reference sequence). The CDR3 has 16 residues. CDR3 sequence: CASSPRTSGGAGTQYF. Written as DNA, the CDR3 is TGTGCCAGCAGCCCCCGGACTAGCGGGGGCGCAGGTACGCAGTATTTT.

V usage is TRBV5-1 and J usage is TRBJ1-1, with D perhaps TRBD1 (6 bases). Trimming cost V 2 bases and J 7 bases, with 18 bases left between them. Germline V gene lookup returns CDR1 SGHRS and CDR2 YFSETQ. The CDR3 has 15 residues. CDR3 loop: CASSFNPGQGLEAFF. CDR3 nucleotides: TGCGCCAGCAGCTTTAACCCGGGACAAGGGCTTGAAGCTTTCTTT.

The rearrangement joins TRBV11-1 to TRBJ1-1; weak D call: TRBD1 (6 bases). CDR1 is SGHAT and CDR2 is FQDESV in the germline V gene (reference sequence). The CDR3 length is 14 residues. The V end lost 7 bases, the J end lost 2 bases, and 14 bases lay between the germline ends. CDR3 in DNA: TGTGCCAGCAACCAACAGGGTGGTAACACTGAAGCTTTCTTT. Its translation is CASNQQGGNTEAFF.

The J gene is TRBJ2-7, the V gene TRBV6-5, with TRBD2 identical over 11 bases. CDR1 and CDR2 from the germline V gene are MNHEY and SVGAGI. The CDR3 length is 14 residues. V shed 4 bases and J 7 bases; nucleotides not matched to a gene: 6. The DNA for the CDR3 is TGTGCCAGCAGTTTAACACTAGCGGGGGTTGAGCAGTACTTC. It translates to CASSLTLAGVEQYF.

This clone appeared a single time. The chain employs TRBV28 and TRBJ1-5; D not resolved. With 7 bases removed from V and 4 bases from J, the gap between germline ends came to 8 bases. The CDR3 is 12 amino acids. From germline, CDR1 is MDHEN and CDR2 SYDVKM. The CDR3 DNA sequence: TGTGCCAGCACCCCGCTGAATCAGCCCCAGCATTTT. It specifies CASTPLNQPQHF.

This chain connects TRBV9 to TRBJ1-5, with a tentative D call TRBD1 (6 bases). Between the trimmed V and J ends, which lost 3 bases and 5 bases, there was a span of 9 bases. Germline lookup yields CDR1 SGDLS and CDR2 YYNGEE. CDR3 length: 13 amino acids. CDR3 sequence: CASSEGGYQPQHF. The CDR3 DNA sequence: TGTGCCAGCAGCGAGGGGGGGTATCAGCCCCAGCATTTT.

The V and J genes are TRBV9 and TRBJ1-4; maybe TRBD1 (5 bases). Trimming stripped 3 bases from V and 6 bases from J, with 21 bases between. In germline, CDR1 is SGDLS, CDR2 YYNGEE. This CDR3 has 17 amino acids. CDR3: CASSAPRRGGGDEKLFF. CDR3 sequence (DNA): TGTGCCAGCAGCGCCCCCCGACGGGGCGGCGGGGATGAAAAACTGTTTTTT. Combining the CDR3 with reference TRBV9 and TRBJ1-4 gives the whole variable domain DSGVTQTPKHLITATGQRVTLRCSPRSGDLSVYWYQQSLDQGLQFLIQYYNGEERAKGNILERFSAQQFPDLHSELNLSSLELGDSALYFCASSAPRRGGGDEKLFFGSGTQLSVL.

The V call is TRBV28, the J call TRBJ1-4; D unresolved. Germline V gene sequence: CDR1 MDHEN, CDR2 SYDVKM. The CDR3 consists of 15 residues. The V and J ends lost 2 bases and 7 bases respectively, with 14 bases between them. CDR3 in DNA: TGTGCCAGCAGTTTAGGCAGCCGGGGAGGTGAAAAACTGTTTTTT. Its protein is CASSLGSRGGEKLFF.

The chain recombines TRBV18 with TRBJ1-1; weak D call: TRBD1 (5 bases). Germline V lookup: CDR1 KGHSH, CDR2 LQKENI. The CDR3 runs to 13 residues. Trimming left V 1 base short and J 3 bases short, with 6 bases between. CDR3 DNA sequence: TGTGCCAGCTCACCACGGGGCGACACTGAAGCTTTCTTT. This sequence encodes CASSPRGDTEAFF.

This clone was recorded only once. V and J are TRBV18 and TRBJ1-1, with D possibly matching TRBD1 (5 bases). The germline V gene encodes CDR1 KGHSH and CDR2 LQKENI. Trimming pared 6 bases from V and 1 base from J, leaving 15 bases between. The CDR3 extends over 15 amino acids. The chain's CDR3 is CASSQGVNPNTEAFF. CDR3 coding DNA: TGTGCCAGCTCCCAGGGTGTCAACCCGAACACTGAAGCTTTCTTT.

V and J are TRBV10-3 and TRBJ1-6; D call uncertain. From germline, CDR1 is ENHRY and CDR2 SYGVKD. This CDR3 has 14 amino acids. Between the trimmed V and J ends, which lost 2 bases and 7 bases, there was a span of 9 bases. The CDR3 is CAISEGRQNSPLHF. The DNA of the CDR3 is TGTGCCATCAGTGAGGGCAGGCAGAATTCACCCCTCCACTTT.

This clone has a single count. The V gene is TRBV6-5, the J gene TRBJ2-1; TRBD1 might be the D (6 bases). The CDR3 totals 14 residues. The V end lost 0 bases, the J end lost 7 bases, and 10 bases lay between the germline ends. CDR1 MNHEY and CDR2 SVGAGI come from the germline V gene. The CDR3 DNA reads TGTGCCAGCAGTTACTCGTCAGGGGCAAATGAGCAGTTCTTC. Translated: CASSYSSGANEQFF.

The chain joins TRBV29-1 to TRBJ1-2, with D tentatively TRBD1 (5 bases). This CDR3 is 11 amino acids long. The V end was cut by 0 bases, the J end by 7 bases, with 6 bases between. Looked up from germline, CDR1 is SQVTM and CDR2 is ANQGSEA. CDR3 DNA: TGCAGCGTTGAAGATAGGGGTGGCTACACCTTC. It codes for CSVEDRGGYTF.

As regards this clone: Distinct nucleotide sequences in the sample also encode this CDR3. The chain carries TRBV12-3 or TRBV12-4 and TRBJ1-6; no firm D call. V was clipped by 1 base and J by 10 bases, with 8 bases between them. The CDR3 runs 13 residues. In nucleotides, the CDR3 is TGTGCCAGCAGTTTAGGGGGAGGGTCACCCCTCCACTTT. Translating it yields CASSLGGGSPLHF.